Below are 22 T cell receptor beta chains sequenced from a single sample in a study of CD8+ T cells in alopecia areata. TCR sequencing used cDNA made by reverse transcription of extracted RNA. This table comes from immunoSEQ multiplex PCR, and its TCRdb copy is limited to in-frame clones, with some not included. Among 150,000 or so clones listed, about 89% were seen once. The material was CD8+ T cells sorted from blood, obtained at week 0. The receptors were gathered from a human donor with alopecia areata.

J is TRBJ2-2 and V is TRBV6-5, with a possible D match to TRBD2 (5 bases). V was cut by 0 bases and J by 5 bases, with 10 bases left in between. Germline CDR1 is MNHEY and CDR2 is SVGAGI. There are 15 residues in the CDR3. The chain's CDR3 is CASSYSEAVTGELFF. The CDR3 nucleotides are TGTGCCAGCAGTTACTCGGAAGCGGTTACCGGGGAGCTGTTTTTT.

V and J are TRBV13 and TRBJ2-6; D may be TRBD1 (5 bases). CDR3 length: 19 residues. V lost 5 bases and J 0 bases, leaving 20 bases between the germline ends. Germline V gene sequence: CDR1 PRHDT, CDR2 FYEKMQ (reference sequence). The CDR3 reads CASSPVTATGASGANVLTF. CDR3 coding DNA: TGTGCCAGCAGCCCAGTGACAGCCACCGGTGCCTCTGGGGCCAACGTCCTGACTTTC.

The genes are TRBV7-9 and TRBJ2-3; unclear D gene. In germline, CDR1 is SEHNR, CDR2 FQNEAQ (reference sequence). This CDR3 is built from 12 residues. V dropped 6 bases and J dropped 5 bases, with 9 bases sitting between them. The CDR3 here is CASSPNRDTQYF. CDR3 coding DNA: TGTGCCAGCAGTCCCAACCGAGATACGCAGTATTTT.

The rearrangement joins TRBV18 to TRBJ2-7, with 10 bases fitting TRBD1. V shed 5 bases and J 5 bases; nucleotides not matched to a gene: 9. Germline V gene lookup returns CDR1 KGHSH and CDR2 LQKENI. CDR3 length: 15 amino acids. The CDR3 DNA sequence: TGTGCCAGCTCAAGCCCGGGACAGGGGTTCCACGAGCAGTACTTC. It yields the protein CASSSPGQGFHEQYF.

The CDR3: CASSSGGGVDEQFF. For the CDR3, the DNA is TGTGCCAGCAGCTCCGGAGGAGGGGTCGATGAGCAGTTCTTC. The V and J genes are TRBV7-3 and TRBJ2-1, with D perhaps matching TRBD2 (6 bases). The CDR3 has 14 amino acids. CDR1 is SGHTA and CDR2 is FQGTGA in the germline V gene. Trimming left V 4 bases short and J 8 bases short, with 15 bases between.

This clone was observed a single time. The chain is built from TRBV5-1 and TRBJ1-1; no reliable D call. With 4 bases removed from V and 1 base from J, the gap between germline ends came to 8 bases. The CDR3 totals 13 residues. CDR1 and CDR2 from the germline V gene are SGHRS and YFSETQ. This CDR3 reads CASSVTANTEAFF. The CDR3 coding sequence is TGCGCCAGCAGCGTTACAGCGAACACTGAAGCTTTCTTT.

V and J are TRBV14 and TRBJ2-1; D might be TRBD1 or TRBD2, each matching 5 bases. Trimming took off 4 bases at V and 9 bases at J, with 7 bases between the two ends. The length of the CDR3 is 11 residues. Per the germline V gene, CDR1 is SGHDN and CDR2 is FVKESK. The CDR3 region has the DNA TGTGCCAGCAGCCCCGGGACTGAGCAGTTCTTC. Translation gives CASSPGTEQFF.

This chain uses TRBV7-9 with TRBJ2-6; D is unresolved. Trimming left V 1 base short and J 1 base short, with 5 bases between. Germline CDR1 SEHNR, CDR2 FQNEAQ (reference sequence). The CDR3 runs to 15 residues. Here the CDR3 DNA reads TGTGCCAGCAGCTTAGTTGATTCTGGGGCCAACGTCCTGACTTTC. This translates into CASSLVDSGANVLTF. Drawing the rest from reference TRBV7-9 and TRBJ2-6, the complete variable domain is DTGVSQNPRHKITKRGQNVTFRCDPISEHNRLYWYRQTLGQGPEFLTYFQNEAQLEKSRLLSDRFSAERPKGSFSTLEIQRTEQGDSAMYLCASSLVDSGANVLTFGAGSRLTVL.

V usage is TRBV7-6 and J usage is TRBJ2-2; tentatively, D is TRBD1 (6 bases). The germline CDR1 and CDR2 sequences are SGHVS and FNYEAQ. V lost 2 bases to trimming and J lost 2 bases, with 15 bases between them. There are 17 residues in the CDR3. CDR3 DNA: TGTGCCAGCAGCTTATTTCAAGGGGGTCTTAACACCGGGGAGCTGTTTTTT. Protein product: CASSLFQGGLNTGELFF.

This rearrangement joins TRBV6-1 to TRBJ2-3; no definite D call. The CDR3 spans 12 residues. CDR1 and CDR2 (germline): MNHNS, SASEGT. Deletions cut 2 bases from V and 6 bases from J, with 6 bases between. The CDR3 loop is CASSEWRDTQYF. For the CDR3, the DNA is TGTGCCAGCAGTGAATGGCGGGATACGCAGTATTTT.

The V and J genes are TRBV19 and TRBJ2-2; the D gene is possibly TRBD1 (6 bases). The CDR3 contains 17 residues. The V and J ends lost 5 bases and 0 bases respectively, with 16 bases between them. Germline CDR1 reads LNHDA; CDR2 reads SQIVND (reference sequence). CDR3: CASSPWDINPNTGELFF. For the CDR3, the DNA is TGTGCCAGTAGTCCTTGGGACATCAATCCGAACACCGGGGAGCTGTTTTTT.

The chain joins TRBV27 to TRBJ1-1; tentatively, D is TRBD1 (5 bases). Germline-derived CDR1 and CDR2 are MNHEY and SMNVEV (reference sequence). The CDR3 sequence is 14 residues long. The V end lost 6 bases, the J end lost 1 base, and 12 bases lay between the germline ends. DNA for the CDR3: TGTGCCAGCAGCCAAGTCGGGGGGAACACTGAAGCTTTCTTT. Translated, it gives CASSQVGGNTEAFF.

Concerning this clone itself: This sample includes further DNA sequences coding for the same CDR3. V and J are TRBV6-5 and TRBJ2-5, with D possibly being TRBD2 (5 bases). The CDR3 is 13 amino acids. V was clipped by 6 bases and J by 4 bases, with 12 bases between them. CDR1 is MNHEY, CDR2 SVGAGI, per germline. DNA of the CDR3: TGTGCCAGCAGCTTTATACGGGGAGAGACCCAGTACTTC. This gives the protein CASSFIRGETQYF.

This chain joins TRBV4-1 and TRBJ2-5; D gene uncertain. The J call is doubtful: the DNA matches TRBJ2-7 better. The CDR3 contains 12 residues. Germline-derived CDR1 and CDR2 are MGHRA and YSYEKL. The CDR3 sequence is CASSQGHYEQYF. For the CDR3, the DNA is TGCGCCAGCAGCCAAGGGCACTACGAGCAGTACTTC.

The chain combines TRBV7-9 with TRBJ1-1; 10 nucleotides agree with TRBD1. Germline trimming cut 4 bases from V and 0 bases from J; bases unmatched to any gene: 2. The CDR3 contains 15 residues. Germline V lookup: CDR1 SEHNR, CDR2 FQNEAQ (reference sequence). The CDR3, as DNA: TGTGCCAGCAGCTGGACAGGGGGACTGAACACTGAAGCTTTCTTT. Translated, it gives CASSWTGGLNTEAFF.

The gene calls are TRBV4-1 and TRBJ2-7, with D perhaps matching TRBD1 or TRBD2 (5 bases each). The germline V gene encodes CDR1 MGHRA and CDR2 YSYEKL. The V end was cut by 1 base, the J end by 0 bases, with 10 bases between. CDR3 size: 15 residues. The CDR3: CASSQVWGFSYEQYF. In nucleotides, the CDR3 is TGCGCCAGCAGCCAAGTCTGGGGGTTCTCCTACGAGCAGTACTTC.

To note about this clone: Different DNA sequences within this sample yield the same CDR3. DNA for the CDR3: TGTGCCAGCAGCTTTTCCTACGAGCAGTACTTC. This sequence encodes CASSFSYEQYF. The J gene is TRBJ2-7, the V gene TRBV7-9; D gene ambiguous. The germline V and J ends were trimmed by 3 bases and 1 base, with 1 base remaining between them. CDR3 length: 11 residues. The V gene's germline CDR1 is SEHNR and CDR2 FQNEAQ (reference sequence).

A few counts support this clone. V is TRBV5-5 and J is TRBJ2-1; 7 bases match TRBD1. The CDR3 has 16 residues. V gave up 7 bases and J gave up 4 bases; unmatched junction bases: 14. Germline V lookup: CDR1 SGHKS, CDR2 YYEKEE (reference sequence). The CDR3 nucleotides read TGTGCCAGCTACGCAGACCATTGGACAGGTTACAATGAGCAGTTCTTC. The encoded protein is CASYADHWTGYNEQFF.

The count of this clone is one. This chain joins TRBV4-1 and TRBJ2-2; D is perhaps TRBD2 (6 bases). V lost 4 bases and J lost 3, with 12 bases in between. This CDR3 region has 15 residues. CDR1 and CDR2 from the germline V gene are MGHRA and YSYEKL. The CDR3 loop is CASSPGGTYTGELFF. Written as DNA, the CDR3 is TGCGCCAGCAGCCCAGGTGGGACTTACACCGGGGAGCTGTTTTTT.

The chain links TRBV19 to TRBJ1-4; TRBD1 agrees at 9 bases. The CDR3 is made up of 14 amino acids. The ends lost 4 bases at V and 8 bases at J; junction bases unmatched: 5. Germline-derived CDR1 and CDR2 are LNHDA and SQIVND (reference sequence). The CDR3 spells CASSTGQGYEKLFF. In DNA, the CDR3 is TGTGCCAGTAGTACCGGACAGGGGTACGAAAAACTGTTTTTT.

This sequence joins TRBV4-1 and TRBJ1-1; 8 bases fit TRBD1. The CDR3 runs 18 residues. V shed 4 bases and J 0 bases; nucleotides not matched to a gene: 13. Germline V CDR1 and CDR2: MGHRA, YSYEKL. The CDR3 sequence is CASSPTPPGQVMNTEAFF. CDR3 nucleotide sequence: TGCGCCAGCAGCCCCACCCCACCGGGACAGGTTATGAACACTGAAGCTTTCTTT.

The rearrangement links TRBV30 to TRBJ2-2, with 7 bases matching TRBD2. J lost 6 bases, V lost 6 bases, and 13 bases had no gene match. The CDR3 contains 15 residues. Germline V lookup: CDR1 GTSNPN, CDR2 SVGIG (reference sequence). The CDR3 is CACSRSGGISGELFF. Written as DNA, the CDR3 is TGTGCCTGTTCTCGGTCCGGGGGGATATCCGGGGAGCTGTTTTTT.